The following is a TCR beta chain sequence with its context. The sample comes from a study of blood T cell repertoires in COVID-19. Study details: PBMCs, B-cell-depleted T cells, or T cells provided the cDNA or gDNA that made up the material.

All enrollees were about 18 to 90 years old and from roughly 26 US areas. Recovered Cohort 3 donors showed two negative PCRs, clearance, or symptom resolution. The V end was cut by 2 bases, the J end by 6 bases, with 10 bases between. Looked up from germline, CDR1 is MNHEY and CDR2 is SVGAGI. The CDR3 length is 13 residues. Authors' analysis steps: Nucleated cell number was recorded as an estimate derived from reference gene primer amplification. Profiling relied on immunoSEQ multiplex PCR, and the TCRdb table lists in-frame clones only, not all of them. V and J calls and clone size are copied from that table; D and trimming were computed from the DNA. The sample has under 300,000 clones, around 87% seen once; the top ten hold 2.4%.

The sample was PBMCs or T cells enriched from blood (not recorded which). The chain combines TRBV6-5 with TRBJ1-2; D is perhaps TRBD1 (5 bases). The TCR was taken from a young woman who had recovered from COVID-19. DNA of the CDR3: TGTGCCAGCAGTTACCTCAGGGAGGATGGCTACACCTTC. Translating gives CASSYLREDGYTF.